This T cell receptor beta chain was found in a study of regulatory T cells in long-lasting Graves disease. V was pared by 2 bases and J by 9 bases, with 14 bases between. Germline values: CDR1 SGHAT, CDR2 FQNNGV. This CDR3 region has 14 residues. Study results and limitations: Patients with persistent Graves' had lower TCR diversity than newly diagnosed patients.

Combining iRepertoire HTBI primers with Arm-PCR of CDR3 regions, the authors built TCR beta libraries. Each CDR3 protein gets one entry after TCRdb re-called the multiplex PCR reads with MiXCR. The sample has roughly 420,000 distinct CDR3 sequences, less than 15% seen once. Time point meaning: newly diagnosed GD, antithyroid drugs for less than 3 months. PBMC-derived RNA was used for the TCR library. In this sample, this clonotype turned up many times. The target antigen is unknown. The same specimen was also included in a second study, on T cells in Graves' hyperthyroidism and ophthalmopathy. That publication notes: Ophthalmopathy could be told apart from stable hyperthyroidism with a 13 V-J model.

The sample here was peripheral blood mononuclear cells (PBMCs), taken at new diagnosis, from a patient treated with antithyroid drugs. The clonotype was recovered from a woman aged 45 to 65 with Graves disease. This chain connects TRBV11-2 to TRBJ2-1; tentatively, D is TRBD2 (5 bases). CDR3 sequence: CASSLRASISEQFF. The CDR3 DNA reads as TGTGCCAGCAGCTTAAGGGCTAGCATATCTGAGCAGTTCTTC.